This T cell receptor (beta chain) came from a study of follicular helper T cells after annual influenza vaccination. V was clipped by 7 bases and J by 12 bases, with 20 bases between them. This CDR3 spans 12 amino acids. CDR1 is SGHTS, CDR2 YDEGEE, per germline. Time point noted: 2015-2016 season, pre-vaccination. TCRB was sequenced at Survey level resolution. Sequenced by immunoSEQ multiplex PCR; TCRdb stores in-frame clones only, minus some. This sample has 13,000 or so clones, with roughly three quarters found just once. In this sample, this clone turned up a few times. The sample was CXCR5+ CD38- circulating T follicular helper cells from blood, taken on the day of influenza vaccination. Subset indicated: circulating Tfh, non-naive CD4+CXCR5+PD-1+ (ICOS+CD38+ or ICOS-CD38-). The clonotype comes from an adult who received the influenza vaccine. The V gene is TRBV5-8, the J gene TRBJ2-7; a weak D match, TRBD2 (6 bases). Here the CDR3 reads CASAWRVKPLYF. DNA of the CDR3: TGTGCCAGCGCGTGGAGGGTGAAGCCTCTGTACTTC.